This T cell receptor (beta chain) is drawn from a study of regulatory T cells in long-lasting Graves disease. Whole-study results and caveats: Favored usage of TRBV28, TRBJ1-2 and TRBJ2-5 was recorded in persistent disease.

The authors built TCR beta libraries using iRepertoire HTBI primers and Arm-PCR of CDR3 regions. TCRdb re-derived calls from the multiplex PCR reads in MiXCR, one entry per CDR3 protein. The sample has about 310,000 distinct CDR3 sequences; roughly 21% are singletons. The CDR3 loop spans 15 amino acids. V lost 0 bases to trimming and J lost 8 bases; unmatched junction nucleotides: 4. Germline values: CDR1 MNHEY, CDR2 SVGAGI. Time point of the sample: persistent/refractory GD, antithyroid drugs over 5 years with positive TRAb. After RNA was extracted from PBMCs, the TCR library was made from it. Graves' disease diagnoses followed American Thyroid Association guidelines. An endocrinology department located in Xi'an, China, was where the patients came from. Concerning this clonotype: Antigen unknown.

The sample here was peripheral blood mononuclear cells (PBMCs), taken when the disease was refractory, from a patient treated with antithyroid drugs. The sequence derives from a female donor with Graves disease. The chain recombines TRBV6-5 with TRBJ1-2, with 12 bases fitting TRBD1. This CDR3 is CASSYSRDRGLGYTF. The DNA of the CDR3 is TGTGCCAGCAGTTACTCCCGGGACAGGGGGCTCGGCTACACCTTC.